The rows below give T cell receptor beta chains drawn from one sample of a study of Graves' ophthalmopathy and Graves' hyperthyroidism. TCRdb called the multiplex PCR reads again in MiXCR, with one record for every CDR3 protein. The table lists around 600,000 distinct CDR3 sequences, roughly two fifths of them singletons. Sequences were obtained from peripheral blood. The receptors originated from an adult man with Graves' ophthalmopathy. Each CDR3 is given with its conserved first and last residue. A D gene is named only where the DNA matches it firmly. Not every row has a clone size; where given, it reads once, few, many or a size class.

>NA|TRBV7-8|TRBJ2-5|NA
TGTGCCAGCAGCTTAAGGCGAGATAGCAATCAGCCCCAGTACTTC
CASSLRRDSNQPQYF
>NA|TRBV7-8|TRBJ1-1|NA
TGTGCCAGCAGCCCCCGGGGGGGTTGGACTGAAGCTTTCTTT
CASSPRGGWTEAFF
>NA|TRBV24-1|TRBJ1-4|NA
TGTGCCAGCTCACCGGTGCCCGTCAATGAAAAACTGTTTTTT
CASSPVPVNEKLFF
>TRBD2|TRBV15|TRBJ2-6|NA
TGTGCCACCAGCAGTGGGGCGGGGGTCTACGTCCTGACTTTC
CATSSGAGVYVLTF
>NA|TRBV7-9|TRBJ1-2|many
TGTGCCAGTGGGCAACCGTATGGCTACACCTTC
CASGQPYGYTF
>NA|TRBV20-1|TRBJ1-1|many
TGCAGTGCTAGAGTCACCAGGGATCTACGAGAAGCTTTCTTT
CSARVTRDLREAFF
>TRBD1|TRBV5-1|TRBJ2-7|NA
TGCGCCAGCAGACCCGGGACAGGGGGCCCCTACGAGCAGTACTTC
CASRPGTGGPYEQYF
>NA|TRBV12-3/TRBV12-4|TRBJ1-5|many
TGTGCCAGCAGTTTAAGGGCCTGGGGGTTTGATCAGCCCCAGCATTTT
CASSLRAWGFDQPQHF
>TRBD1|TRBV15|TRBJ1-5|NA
TGTGCCACTCGGGGGGGACAGGGGGGCAATCAGCCCCAGCATTTT
CATRGGQGGNQPQHF
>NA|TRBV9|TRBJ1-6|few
TGTGCCAGCAGTTACGTGGGGAGGCGGAATTCACCCCTCCACTTT
CASSYVGRRNSPLHF
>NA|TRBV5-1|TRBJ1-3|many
TGCGCCAGCAGCTTGTCAGGGGTTGGAAACACCATATATTTT
CASSLSGVGNTIYF
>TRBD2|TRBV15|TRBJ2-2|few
TGTGCCACTAGCGGGGGAACTTTGGGGGAGCTGTTTTTT
CATSGGTLGELFF
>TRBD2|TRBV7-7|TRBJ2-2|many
TGTGCTAGCAGCCGGAGAACTAGCGGGACCGGGGAGCTGTTTTTT
CASSRRTSGTGELFF
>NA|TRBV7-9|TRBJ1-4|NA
TGTGCCAGCAGCCAGACAGGAGGGTCAAGAGGTGAAAAACTGTTTTTT
CASSQTGGSRGEKLFF
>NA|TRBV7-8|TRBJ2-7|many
TGTGCCAGCAGCCAAGACAAACGCGACTACGAGCAGTACTTC
CASSQDKRDYEQYF
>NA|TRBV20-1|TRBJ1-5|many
TGCAGTGCTAGCCGGGACGGCAATCAGCCCCAGCATTTT
CSASRDGNQPQHF
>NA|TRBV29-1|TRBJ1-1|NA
TGCAGCGTTGTTGCGGGGACAGAAGCTTTCTTT
CSVVAGTEAFF
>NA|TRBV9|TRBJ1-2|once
TGTGCCAGCAGCGTGGCAGGGGAAGAGGGGGATGGCTACACCTTC
CASSVAGEEGDGYTF
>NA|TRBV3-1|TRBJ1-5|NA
TGTGCCAGGGACACAGTCCGGCAGCCCCAGCATTTT
CARDTVRQPQHF
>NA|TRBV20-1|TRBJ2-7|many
TGCAGTGCTAGAGAGTCGACCGGCTACGAGCAGTACTTC
CSARESTGYEQYF
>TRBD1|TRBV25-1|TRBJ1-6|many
TGTGCCAGCAGTCCTGGGAGGAGGGGGCGGAATTCACCCCTCCACTTT
CASSPGRRGRNSPLHF
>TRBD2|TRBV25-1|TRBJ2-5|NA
TGTGCCAGCAGCAGAACCGGGACTAACCTCAGGGAGACCCAGTACTTC
CASSRTGTNLRETQYF
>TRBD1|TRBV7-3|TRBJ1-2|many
TGTGCCAGCAGGTCATATCCTTCGGTCGGGACAGGGCCGTCGGGGCCTTATGGCTACACCTTC
CASRSYPSVGTGPSGPYGYTF
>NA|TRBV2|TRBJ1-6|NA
TGTGCCAGCAGTGAAGAGGCGACGCTGAATTCACCCCTCCACTTT
CASSEEATLNSPLHF
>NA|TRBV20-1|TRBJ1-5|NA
TGCAGTGCTAGGCCCCAGCATTTT
CSARPQHF
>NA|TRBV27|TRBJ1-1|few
TGTGCCAGCAGTCCATCCTGGGGGTACACTGAAGCTTTCTTT
CASSPSWGYTEAFF
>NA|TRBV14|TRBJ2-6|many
TGTGCCATCCCTGGACAGTACTCTGGGGCCAACGTCCTGACTTTC
CAIPGQYSGANVLTF
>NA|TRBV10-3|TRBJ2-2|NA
TGTGCCAGCAGTTACTCCTCGAGGGGGACCGGGGAGCTGTTTTTT
CASSYSSRGTGELFF
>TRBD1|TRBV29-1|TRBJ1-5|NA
TGCAGCTGGGGGACAGGGGATCAGCCCCAGCATTTT
CSWGTGDQPQHF
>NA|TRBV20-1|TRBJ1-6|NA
TGCAGTGCTAGGTCAGACGTCTATAATTCACCCCTCCACTTT
CSARSDVYNSPLHF
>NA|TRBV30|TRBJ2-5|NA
TGTGCCTGGAGTAGGAGTTACCAAGAGACCCAGTACTTC
CAWSRSYQETQYF
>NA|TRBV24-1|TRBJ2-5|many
TGTGCCACCAGTGATCAGACGGAATTGAAGACCCAGTACTTC
CATSDQTELKTQYF
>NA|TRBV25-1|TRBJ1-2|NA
TGTGCCAACAGTACACCCCGGACAGCCAAACCGATTTTC
CANSTPRTAKPIF
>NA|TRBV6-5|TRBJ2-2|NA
TGTGCCAGCAACCAAGGGACCGGGGAGCTGTTTTTT
CASNQGTGELFF
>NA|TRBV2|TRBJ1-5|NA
TGTGCCAGCAATCGCGGCGGGGGAGGAAGGCCCCAGCATTTT
CASNRGGGGRPQHF
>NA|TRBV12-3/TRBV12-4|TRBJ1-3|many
TGTGCCAGCAGTTCGGAAGGACCCGGTCGGGACACCATATATTTT
CASSSEGPGRDTIYF
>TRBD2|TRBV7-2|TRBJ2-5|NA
TGTGCCAGCAGCAGAAACCGGGGCGGGAGAGAGACCCAGTACTTC
CASSRNRGGRETQYF
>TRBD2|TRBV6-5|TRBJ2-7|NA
TGTGCCAGCAGTGAAGAGGCTAGCGGTTCGGACGAGCAGTACTTC
CASSEEASGSDEQYF
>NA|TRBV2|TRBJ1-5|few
TGTGCCAGCAAACGATGGGGGGATAGCAATCAGCCCCAGCATTTT
CASKRWGDSNQPQHF
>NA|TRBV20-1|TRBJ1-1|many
TGCAGTGCTAGAGTAAGGTTGGCGTACACTGAAGCTTTCTTT
CSARVRLAYTEAFF
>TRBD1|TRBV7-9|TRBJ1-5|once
TGTGCCAGCAGCTGGACGGGACAGGGGACAGAGCGAAGCAATCAGCCCCAGCATTTT
CASSWTGQGTERSNQPQHF
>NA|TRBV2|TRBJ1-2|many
TGTGCCAGATATGACAAGGGGAGTTTTAACTATGGCTACACCTTC
CARYDKGSFNYGYTF
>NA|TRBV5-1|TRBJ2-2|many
TGCGCCAGCAGCTTGACCGGGGGGAACACCGGGGAGCTGTTTTTT
CASSLTGGNTGELFF
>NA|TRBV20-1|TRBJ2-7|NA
TGCAGCACCAGACTCGGGTCCGAGCAGTACTTC
CSTRLGSEQYF
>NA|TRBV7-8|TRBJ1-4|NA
TGTGCCAGCAGCCTCCCCGGACATCCGGAAAAACTGTTTTTT
CASSLPGHPEKLFF
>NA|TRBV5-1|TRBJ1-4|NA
TGCGCCAGCAGTTTGGGTGATAAACTGTTTTTT
CASSLGDKLFF
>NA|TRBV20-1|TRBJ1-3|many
TGCAGTGCCACACAGGGAAACACCATATATTTT
CSATQGNTIYF
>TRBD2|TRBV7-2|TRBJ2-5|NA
TGTGCCAGCAGCTCAGGCGGGGGGGATCAAGAGACCCAGTACTTC
CASSSGGGDQETQYF
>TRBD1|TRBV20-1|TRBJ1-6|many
TGCAGTGCTAGAGGGGGACAGGGCCCCCTCCACTTT
CSARGGQGPLHF
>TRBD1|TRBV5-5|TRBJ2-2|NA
TGTGCCAGCAGCTTGGGACAGGGGGACGTTAAGACCGGGGAGCTGTTTTTT
CASSLGQGDVKTGELFF
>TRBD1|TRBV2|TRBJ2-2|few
TGTGCCAGCAGGGGACCGCAGGGGGCGAACACCGGGGAGCTGTTTTTT
CASRGPQGANTGELFF
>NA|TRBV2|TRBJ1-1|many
TGTGCCAGCAGTACAAGGAAATTCACTGAAGCTTTCTTT
CASSTRKFTEAFF
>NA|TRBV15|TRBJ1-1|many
TGTGCCACCAGCGGGCATGCAGGGGTGAACACTGAAGCTTTCTTT
CATSGHAGVNTEAFF
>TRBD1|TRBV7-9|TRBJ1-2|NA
TGTGCCAGCGTTGAGGGACAGGGGGACTATGGCTACACCTTC
CASVEGQGDYGYTF
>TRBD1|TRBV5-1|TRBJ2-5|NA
TGCGCCAGCAGCTCCGGCACCAGGGGGCTAGAGACCCAGTACTTC
CASSSGTRGLETQYF